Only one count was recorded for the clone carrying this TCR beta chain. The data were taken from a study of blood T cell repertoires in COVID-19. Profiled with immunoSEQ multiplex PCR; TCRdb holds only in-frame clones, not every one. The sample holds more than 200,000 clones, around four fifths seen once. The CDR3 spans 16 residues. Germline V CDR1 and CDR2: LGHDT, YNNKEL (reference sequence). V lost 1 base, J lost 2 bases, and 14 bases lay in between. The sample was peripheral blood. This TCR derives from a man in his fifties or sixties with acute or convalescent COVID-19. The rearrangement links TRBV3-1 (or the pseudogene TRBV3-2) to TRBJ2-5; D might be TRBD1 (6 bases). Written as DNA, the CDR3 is TGTGCCAGCAGCCAAGGCTCTTACACAGGGCAAGAGACCCAGTACTTC. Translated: CASSQGSYTGQETQYF.